Described below is a single T cell receptor beta chain sequence and its context. These data originate in a study of blood T cell repertoires in COVID-19. Study details: T cells, B-cell-depleted T cells, or PBMCs provided the cDNA or gDNA that served as material.

This table comes from immunoSEQ multiplex PCR, and its TCRdb copy is limited to in-frame clones, with some not included. The sample records roughly 140,000 clones, 85% being singletons. Seattle's enrolled individuals joined amid active infection and were then monitored longitudinally. Trimming took 10 bases from V and 12 from J; bases not matched to a gene: 4. This CDR3 has 10 residues. The receptor comes from a woman in her sixties or seventies with COVID-19, enrolled during active disease. Sequencing was done on a sample of peripheral blood. This chain uses TRBV23-1 with TRBJ1-4, with TRBD1 identical over 8 bases. TRBV23-1 carries the ORF label, with uncertain function. As DNA, the CDR3 is TGCGCCAACAAACAGGGGGAACTGTTTTTT. Amino acids: CANKQGELFF.